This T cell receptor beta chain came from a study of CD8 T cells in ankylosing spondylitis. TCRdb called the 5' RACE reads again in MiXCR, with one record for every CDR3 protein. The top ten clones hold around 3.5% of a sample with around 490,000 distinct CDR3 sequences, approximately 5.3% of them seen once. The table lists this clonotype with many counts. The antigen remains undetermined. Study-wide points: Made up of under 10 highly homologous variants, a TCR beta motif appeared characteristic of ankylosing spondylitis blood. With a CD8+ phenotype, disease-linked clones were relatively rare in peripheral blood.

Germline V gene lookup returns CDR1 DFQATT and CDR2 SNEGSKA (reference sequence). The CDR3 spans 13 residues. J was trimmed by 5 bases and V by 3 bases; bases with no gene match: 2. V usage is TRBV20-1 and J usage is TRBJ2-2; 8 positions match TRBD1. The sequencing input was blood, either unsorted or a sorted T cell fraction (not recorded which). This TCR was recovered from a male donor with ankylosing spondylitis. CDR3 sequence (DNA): TGCAGTGCTAGGGACAGGGTGACCGGGGAGCTGTTTTTT. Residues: CSARDRVTGELFF.